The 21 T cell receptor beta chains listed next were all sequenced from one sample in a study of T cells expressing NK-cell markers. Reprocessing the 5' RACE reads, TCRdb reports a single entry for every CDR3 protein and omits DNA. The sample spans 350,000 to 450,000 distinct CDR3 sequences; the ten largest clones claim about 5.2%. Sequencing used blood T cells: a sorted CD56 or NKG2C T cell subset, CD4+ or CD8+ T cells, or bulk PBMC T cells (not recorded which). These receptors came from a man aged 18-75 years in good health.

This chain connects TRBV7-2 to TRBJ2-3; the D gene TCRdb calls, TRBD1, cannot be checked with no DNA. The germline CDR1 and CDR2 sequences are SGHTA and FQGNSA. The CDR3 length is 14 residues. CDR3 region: CASSRDPEADTQYF.

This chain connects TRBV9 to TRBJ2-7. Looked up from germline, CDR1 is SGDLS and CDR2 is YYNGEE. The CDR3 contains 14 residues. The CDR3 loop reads CASSVATQGHEQYF.

This CDR3 reads CASRADRNSNQPQHF. This chain joins TRBV2 and TRBJ1-5; TCRdb indicates TRBD1, and absent DNA this call remains unverified. Germline values: CDR1 SNHLY, CDR2 FYNNEI. This CDR3 spans 15 amino acids. The complete variable domain, with remaining parts taken from reference TRBV2 and TRBJ1-5, reads EPEVTQTPSHQVTQMGQEVILRCVPISNHLYFYWYRQILGQKVEFLVSFYNNEISEKSEIFDDQFSVERPDGSNFTLKIRSTKLEDSAMYFCASRADRNSNQPQHFGDGTRLSIL.

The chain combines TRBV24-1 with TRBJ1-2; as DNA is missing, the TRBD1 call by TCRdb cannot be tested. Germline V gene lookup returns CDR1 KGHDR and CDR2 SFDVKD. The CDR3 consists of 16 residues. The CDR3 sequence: CATSDAKRTGGYGYTF.

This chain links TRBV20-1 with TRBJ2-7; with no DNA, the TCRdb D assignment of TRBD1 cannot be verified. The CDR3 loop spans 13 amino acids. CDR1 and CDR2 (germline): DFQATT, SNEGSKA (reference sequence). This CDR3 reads CSAFSPRGGEQYF.

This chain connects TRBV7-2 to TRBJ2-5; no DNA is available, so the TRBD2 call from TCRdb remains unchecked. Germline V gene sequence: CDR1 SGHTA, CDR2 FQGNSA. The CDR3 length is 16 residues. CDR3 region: CASSPLAGGLGETQYF.

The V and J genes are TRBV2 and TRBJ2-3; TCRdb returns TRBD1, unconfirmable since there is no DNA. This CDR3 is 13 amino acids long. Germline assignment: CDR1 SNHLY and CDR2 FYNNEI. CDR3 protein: CASSRRGTDTQYF.

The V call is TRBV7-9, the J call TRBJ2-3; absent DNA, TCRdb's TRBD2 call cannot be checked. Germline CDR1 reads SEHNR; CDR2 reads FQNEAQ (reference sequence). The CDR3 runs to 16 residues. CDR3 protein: CASSFIAGSYTDTQYF.

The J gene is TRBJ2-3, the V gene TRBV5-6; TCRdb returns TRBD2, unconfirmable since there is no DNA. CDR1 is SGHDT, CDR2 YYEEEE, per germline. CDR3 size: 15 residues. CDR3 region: CASLRYSGVRDTQYF.

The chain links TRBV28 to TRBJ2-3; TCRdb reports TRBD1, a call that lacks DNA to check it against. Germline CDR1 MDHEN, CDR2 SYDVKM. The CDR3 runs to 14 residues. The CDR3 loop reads CASSGTGGRRTQYF.

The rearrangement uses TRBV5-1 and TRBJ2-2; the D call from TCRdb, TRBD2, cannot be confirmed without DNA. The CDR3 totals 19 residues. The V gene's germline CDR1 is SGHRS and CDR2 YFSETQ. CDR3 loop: CASSLGTSGGLSNTGELFF.

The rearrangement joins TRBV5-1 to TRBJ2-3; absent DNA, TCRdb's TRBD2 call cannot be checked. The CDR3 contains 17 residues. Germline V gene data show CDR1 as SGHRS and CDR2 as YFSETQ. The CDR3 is CASSLWTSGPRTDTQYF.

CDR3 sequence: CASSPQLAGGNEQFF. The rearrangement links TRBV14 to TRBJ2-1; TCRdb's D gene call, TRBD1, goes unchecked for lack of DNA. The germline gives CDR1 SGHDN, CDR2 FVKESK. The CDR3 sequence is 15 residues long. The full variable domain, with the rest looked up from reference TRBV14 and TRBJ2-1, is EAGVTQFPSHSVIEKGQTVTLRCDPISGHDNLYWYRRVMGKEIKFLLHFVKESKQDESGMPNNRFLAERTGGTYSTLKVQPAELEDSGVYFCASSPQLAGGNEQFFGPGTRLTVL.

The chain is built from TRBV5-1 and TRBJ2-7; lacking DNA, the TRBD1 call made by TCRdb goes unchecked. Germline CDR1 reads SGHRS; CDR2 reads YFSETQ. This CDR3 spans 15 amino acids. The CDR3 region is CASTQGQSPSYEQYF.

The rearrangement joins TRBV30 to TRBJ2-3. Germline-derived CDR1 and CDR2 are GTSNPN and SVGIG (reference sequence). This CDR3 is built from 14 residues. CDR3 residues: CACTPSMGADTQYF.

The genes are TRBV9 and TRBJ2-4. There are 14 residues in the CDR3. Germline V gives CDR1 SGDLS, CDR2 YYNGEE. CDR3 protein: CASSVGLEVNIQYF.

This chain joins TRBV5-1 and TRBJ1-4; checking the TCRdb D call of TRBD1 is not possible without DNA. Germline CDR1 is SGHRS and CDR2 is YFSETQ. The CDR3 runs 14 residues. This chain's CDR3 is CASSFVGVNEKLFF.

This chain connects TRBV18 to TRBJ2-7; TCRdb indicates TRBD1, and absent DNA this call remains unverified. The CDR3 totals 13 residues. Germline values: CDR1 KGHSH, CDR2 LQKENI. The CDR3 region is CASTGPPGNEQYF. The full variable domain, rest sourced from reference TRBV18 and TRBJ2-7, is NAGVMQNPRHLVRRRGQEARLRCSPMKGHSHVYWYRQLPEEGLKFMVYLQKENIIDESGMPKERFSAEFPKEGPSILRIQQVVRGDSAAYFCASTGPPGNEQYFGPGTRLTVT.

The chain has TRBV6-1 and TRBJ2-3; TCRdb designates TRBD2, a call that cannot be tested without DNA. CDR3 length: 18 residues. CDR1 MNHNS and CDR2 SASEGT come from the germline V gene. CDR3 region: CASSGVAGGPKSTDTQYF.

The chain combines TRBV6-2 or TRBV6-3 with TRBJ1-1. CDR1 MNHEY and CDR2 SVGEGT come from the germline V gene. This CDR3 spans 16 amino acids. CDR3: CASSYASAYFNTEAFF.

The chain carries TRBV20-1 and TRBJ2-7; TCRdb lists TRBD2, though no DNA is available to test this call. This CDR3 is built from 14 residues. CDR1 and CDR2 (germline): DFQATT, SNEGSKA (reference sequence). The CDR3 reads CSAFSGGAPYEQYF.